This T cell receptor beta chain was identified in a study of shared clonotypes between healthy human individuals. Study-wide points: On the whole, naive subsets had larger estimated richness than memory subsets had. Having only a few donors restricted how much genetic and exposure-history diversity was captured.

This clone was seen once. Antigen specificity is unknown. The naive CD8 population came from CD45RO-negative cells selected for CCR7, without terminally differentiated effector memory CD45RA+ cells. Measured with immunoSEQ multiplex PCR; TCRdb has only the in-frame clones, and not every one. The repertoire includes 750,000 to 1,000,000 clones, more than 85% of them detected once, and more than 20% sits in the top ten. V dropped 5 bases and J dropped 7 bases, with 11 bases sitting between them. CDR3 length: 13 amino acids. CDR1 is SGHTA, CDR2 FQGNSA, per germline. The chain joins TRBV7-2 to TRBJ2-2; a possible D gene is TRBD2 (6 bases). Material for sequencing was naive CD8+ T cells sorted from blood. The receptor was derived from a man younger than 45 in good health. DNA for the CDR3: TGTGCCAGCAGCAATCAGGGAGGCGGGGAGCTGTTTTTT. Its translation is CASSNQGGGELFF.